The 27 T cell receptor beta chains presented below share a single source sample, sequenced in a study of Graves' ophthalmopathy and Graves' hyperthyroidism. Transcripts of RNA were the source for amplifying TCR beta CDR3 regions. HTBI-primed RT-PCR formed the first round, and a multiplex PCR formed the second. From the multiplex PCR reads, TCRdb called clonotypes with MiXCR, one entry per CDR3 protein. The repertoire holds approximately 500,000 distinct CDR3 sequences, roughly 14% seen once, with approximately 9.8% in the top ten. The specimen was blood. The receptors derive from a woman in her 30s with Graves' ophthalmopathy.

This clonotype came up many times. The rearrangement uses TRBV19 and TRBJ1-5; the match to TRBD1 covers 10 bases. CDR1 LNHDA and CDR2 SQIVND come from the germline V gene (reference sequence). This CDR3 contains 15 residues. V shed 5 bases and J 7 bases; nucleotides not matched to a gene: 8. CDR3 in amino acids: CASSRGTGVQQPQHF. The CDR3 DNA is TGTGCCAGTAGTCGTGGGACAGGGGTTCAACAGCCCCAGCATTTT.

This clonotype was seen more than once but under ten times. The genes are TRBV20-1 and TRBJ1-5, with TRBD1 matching 7 bases. Germline CDR1 and CDR2: DFQATT and SNEGSKA (reference sequence). The CDR3 loop spans 15 amino acids. J lost 6 bases, V lost 3 bases, and 11 bases had no gene match. CDR3 sequence: CSASEETGAAQPQHF. Written as DNA, the CDR3 is TGCAGTGCTAGTGAAGAAACAGGGGCCGCTCAGCCCCAGCATTTT.

This clonotype was observed at least ten times. The CDR3 reads CASSRVGGDYEQYF. CDR3 bases: TGTGCCAGCAGTCGAGTGGGGGGCGATTACGAGCAGTACTTC. The chain recombines TRBV28 with TRBJ2-7, with D possibly called TRBD1 or TRBD2 (6 bases each). The CDR3 contains 14 residues. From germline, CDR1 is MDHEN and CDR2 SYDVKM. Trimming stripped 5 bases from V and 4 bases from J, with 15 bases between.

This clonotype was counted at least ten times. The chain couples TRBV3-1 to TRBJ1-5; D is ambiguous. The CDR3 consists of 13 residues. Deletions cut 3 bases from V and 6 bases from J, with 9 bases between. CDR1 LGHDT and CDR2 YNNKEL come from the germline V gene (reference sequence). CDR3 in amino acids: CASSHGGVQPQHF. The CDR3 coding sequence is TGTGCCAGCAGCCACGGCGGGGTTCAGCCCCAGCATTTT.

This clonotype has a count of ten or more. The J gene is TRBJ1-2, the V gene TRBV29-1, with D tentatively TRBD1 (6 bases). CDR1 SQVTM and CDR2 ANQGSEA come from the germline V gene. This CDR3 region has 11 residues. Trimming removed 4 bases from V and 6 bases from J, with 9 bases in between. DNA of the CDR3: TGCAGCGTTGGGGGGGCTAATGGCTACACCTTC. It translates to CSVGGANGYTF.

This clonotype was picked up many times. The chain links TRBV11-2 to TRBJ1-2; TRBD1 aligns across 7 bases. The junction had 3 bases not matched to a gene; V was cut back by 1 base and J by 4 bases. The CDR3 contains 14 residues. Germline values: CDR1 SGHAT, CDR2 FQNNGV. In DNA, the CDR3 is TGTGCCAGCAGCTTAGGGGGGACAGCCTATGGCTACACCTTC. The encoded protein is CASSLGGTAYGYTF.

In the case of this clonotype: An end of the junction does not agree with germline; a read error may underlie this. The chain recombines TRBV25-1 with TRBJ1-1, with D uncertain. Germline V gene lookup returns CDR1 MGHDK and CDR2 SYGVNS. The CDR3 contains 13 residues. The CDR3 loop reads CATHLAPNTDAFF. The CDR3 DNA reads as TGTGCCACCCACCTGGCTCCGAACACTGATGCTTTCTTT.

DNA for the CDR3: TGTGCCAGCAGCCCATCTTGGCGGAGCCCTGGCGGGGAGCTGTTTTTT. It codes for CASSPSWRSPGGELFF. The chain is built from TRBV11-2 and TRBJ2-2, with D unresolved. The V end was cut by 5 bases, the J end by 7 bases, with 20 bases between. The V gene's germline CDR1 is SGHAT and CDR2 FQNNGV. CDR3 length: 16 residues.

This chain joins TRBV5-1 and TRBJ2-5; D is unresolved. V was trimmed by 7 bases and J by 1 base, leaving 8 bases between them. This CDR3 has 12 residues. Germline CDR1 is SGHRS and CDR2 is YFSETQ. Here the CDR3 DNA reads TGCGCCAGCCGGTGGAGCCAAGAGACCCAGTACTTC. This translates into CASRWSQETQYF.

In this sample, this clonotype turned up many times. DNA of the CDR3: TGTGCCAGCAGCGTATACGGTGGAGGGCAAGAGACCCAGTACTTC. Translation gives CASSVYGGGQETQYF. The V and J genes are TRBV9 and TRBJ2-5, with a tentative D call TRBD2 (6 bases). The germline gives CDR1 SGDLS, CDR2 YYNGEE. Trimming removed 1 base from V and 2 bases from J, with 12 bases in between. This CDR3 is built from 15 residues. Together with reference TRBV9 and TRBJ2-5, the CDR3 gives the full variable domain: DSGVTQTPKHLITATGQRVTLRCSPRSGDLSVYWYQQSLDQGLQFLIQYYNGEERAKGNILERFSAQQFPDLHSELNLSSLELGDSALYFCASSVYGGGQETQYFGPGTRLLVL.

The genes are TRBV20-1 and TRBJ2-3; D remains unclear. The germline V gene encodes CDR1 DFQATT and CDR2 SNEGSKA (reference sequence). V gave up 5 bases and J gave up 0 bases, with 15 bases separating them. The CDR3 is 15 amino acids. The CDR3 loop reads CSAPDRAVSTDTQYF. The CDR3 DNA reads as TGCAGTGCTCCAGACCGGGCAGTCAGCACAGATACGCAGTATTTT.

This clonotype was seen repeatedly, ten times or more. V is TRBV20-1 and J is TRBJ2-5; D gene ambiguous. V dropped 0 bases and J dropped 5 bases, with 16 bases sitting between them. The CDR3 loop spans 15 amino acids. In germline, CDR1 is DFQATT, CDR2 SNEGSKA (reference sequence). The CDR3 protein is CSARDIRKKMETQYF. CDR3 DNA sequence: TGCAGTGCTAGAGATATTAGGAAAAAGATGGAGACCCAGTACTTC.

This clonotype was counted ten times or more. The chain links TRBV5-1 to TRBJ1-2; D is unclear. The CDR3 has 12 residues. The germline gives CDR1 SGHRS, CDR2 YFSETQ. V lost 5 bases, J lost 5 bases, and 10 bases lay in between. CDR3 protein: CASSKDAYGYTF. CDR3 DNA: TGCGCCAGCAGTAAGGACGCTTATGGCTACACCTTC.

This clonotype has a count of ten or more. V usage is TRBV7-8 and J usage is TRBJ1-2; D is perhaps TRBD1 (5 bases). The CDR3 length is 15 residues. Trimming stripped 5 bases from V and 0 bases from J, with 13 bases between. Germline V gene lookup returns CDR1 SGHVS and CDR2 FQNEAQ. The CDR3 DNA follows: TGTGCCAGCAGCCCTTCGACAGTTACTAACTATGGCTACACCTTC. Amino acids: CASSPSTVTNYGYTF. The full variable domain, completed using reference TRBV7-8 and TRBJ1-2, is GAGVSQSPRYKVAKRGQDVALRCDPISGHVSLFWYQQALGQGPEFLTYFQNEAQLDKSGLPSDRFFAERPEGSVSTLKIQRTQQEDSAVYLCASSPSTVTNYGYTFGSGTRLTVV.

This clonotype was counted many times. The chain couples TRBV19 to TRBJ1-1; possible D gene TRBD1, 6 bases. The ends were cut back, 3 bases at V and 0 bases at J, with 14 bases in the middle. The CDR3 contains 16 residues. Germline V gene lookup returns CDR1 LNHDA and CDR2 SQIVND (reference sequence). CDR3 region: CASSIQTGRMNTEAFF. In nucleotides, the CDR3 is TGTGCCAGTAGTATTCAAACAGGGCGAATGAACACTGAAGCTTTCTTT.

This clonotype has more than one count but fewer than ten. This chain joins TRBV4-2 and TRBJ2-6; maybe TRBD1 (5 bases). This CDR3 is built from 17 residues. Trimming took 4 bases from V and 2 from J, leaving 15 bases between them. Per the germline V gene, CDR1 is LGHNA and CDR2 is YNFKEQ. CDR3 DNA: TGTGCCAGCAGCCTAAACCTAAGGGGAACTGGGGCCAACGTCCTGACTTTC. Translated, it gives CASSLNLRGTGANVLTF.

This clonotype was seen at least ten times. The V gene is TRBV7-8, the J gene TRBJ2-5; 10 bases match TRBD2. J was trimmed by 4 bases and V by 6 bases; bases with no gene match: 8. This CDR3 has 15 amino acids. Looked up from germline, CDR1 is SGHVS and CDR2 is FQNEAQ. The CDR3 protein is CASSPLAGGTETQYF. The CDR3 nucleotides are TGTGCCAGCAGTCCTTTAGCGGGAGGCACAGAGACCCAGTACTTC.

In this sample, this clonotype turned up many times. This rearrangement joins TRBV5-1 to TRBJ2-7, with 7 positions matching TRBD1. Per germline, CDR1 SGHRS and CDR2 YFSETQ. CDR3 length: 15 residues. V lost 0 bases to trimming and J lost 7 bases; unmatched junction nucleotides: 10. CDR3 DNA: TGCGCCAGCAGCTTGGCGACAGGGATGGGGCGGGAGCAGTACTTC. Protein: CASSLATGMGREQYF. Complete variable domain (other parts from reference TRBV5-1 and TRBJ2-7): KAGVTQTPRYLIKTRGQQVTLSCSPISGHRSVSWYQQTPGQGLQFLFEYFSETQRNKGNFPGRFSGRQFSNSRSEMNVSTLELGDSALYLCASSLATGMGREQYFGPGTRLTVT.

The table lists this clonotype with many counts. The chain uses TRBV14 and TRBJ1-1; a weak D match, TRBD1 (5 bases). Trimming removed 3 bases from V and 0 bases from J, with 14 bases in between. The CDR3 runs 16 residues. CDR1 and CDR2 (germline): SGHDN, FVKESK. The CDR3 spells CASSHRQGPMNTEAFF. The CDR3 DNA reads TGTGCCAGCAGCCATAGGCAGGGCCCTATGAACACTGAAGCTTTCTTT. Using reference TRBV14 and TRBJ1-1 for the parts outside the CDR3, the full variable domain is EAGVTQFPSHSVIEKGQTVTLRCDPISGHDNLYWYRRVMGKEIKFLLHFVKESKQDESGMPNNRFLAERTGGTYSTLKVQPAELEDSGVYFCASSHRQGPMNTEAFFGQGTRLTVV.

This clonotype was recorded at least ten times. The chain uses TRBV29-1 and TRBJ2-5; unclear D gene. This CDR3 is 14 amino acids long. CDR1 and CDR2 (germline): SQVTM, ANQGSEA. Trimming took off 1 base at V and 5 bases at J, with 14 bases between the two ends. The CDR3 bases are TGCAGCGTTGAAGGTGGGATAGGGATGGAGACCCAGTACTTC. It codes for CSVEGGIGMETQYF.

This clonotype appeared many times. The CDR3 nucleotides read TGTGCCAGCAGCTTAGGGTGGGTGCTGAGAGAGACCCAGTACTTC. This translates into CASSLGWVLRETQYF. The V gene is TRBV11-2, the J gene TRBJ2-5; no firm D call. There are 15 residues in the CDR3. Germline V CDR1 and CDR2: SGHAT, FQNNGV. The V gene lost 1 base and the J gene lost 4 bases, with 13 bases spanning the gap. Full variable domain (missing parts from reference TRBV11-2 and TRBJ2-5): EAGVAQSPRYKIIEKRQSVAFWCNPISGHATLYWYQQILGQGPKLLIQFQNNGVVDDSQLPKDRFSAERLKGVDSTLKIQPAKLEDSAVYLCASSLGWVLRETQYFGPGTRLLVL.

This clonotype was seen ten or more times. The V gene is TRBV11-2, the J gene TRBJ1-2, with TRBD1 matching 7 bases. The CDR3 is made up of 15 amino acids. The germline gives CDR1 SGHAT, CDR2 FQNNGV. The trim removed 0 bases at V and 4 bases at J, leaving 5 bases unmatched. The CDR3 protein is CASSLDWGQIYGYTF. The CDR3 DNA is TGTGCCAGCAGCTTAGATTGGGGACAGATCTATGGCTACACCTTC.

There are many counts of this clonotype. This may be a read error, as it is one base from a much larger clone. The CDR3 reads CASSFLRTEACF. CDR3 DNA: TGTGCCAGCAGTTTCCTGCGGACTGAAGCTTGCTTT. The chain has TRBV12-3 or TRBV12-4 and TRBJ1-1; D is ambiguous. The CDR3 spans 12 residues.

In its sample, this clonotype was seen many times. The chain joins TRBV12-3 or TRBV12-4 to TRBJ2-5, with 10 positions matching TRBD2. The CDR3 length is 15 residues. Losses at the gene ends were 5 bases for V and 1 base for J; bases not matched to a gene: 4. The CDR3: CASSQLAGPQETQYF. The CDR3 DNA sequence: TGTGCCAGCAGTCAACTAGCGGGGCCCCAAGAGACCCAGTACTTC.

This clonotype was observed a handful of times. At one of its ends the junction is not consistent with the germline gene, which may arise from a read error. This chain joins TRBV30 and TRBJ1-1; D is unresolved. The length of the CDR3 is 13 residues. Per germline, CDR1 GTSNPN and CDR2 SVGIG (reference sequence). The CDR3 DNA is TGTGCCCGGAGTGCTCGGGAGAACACTGAAGCTTTCTTT. Amino acid sequence: CARSARENTEAFF.

This chain uses TRBV4-2 with TRBJ2-7; D not resolved. This CDR3 contains 14 residues. CDR1 LGHNA and CDR2 YNFKEQ come from the germline V gene. V dropped 4 bases and J dropped 7 bases, with 17 bases sitting between them. The CDR3 loop reads CASSPRLAVLEQYF. CDR3 sequence (DNA): TGTGCCAGCAGCCCCCGACTGGCCGTCCTAGAGCAGTACTTC.

This clonotype appeared many times. The chain uses TRBV19 and TRBJ2-7; 11 nucleotides line up with TRBD1. J gave up 3 bases and V 4 bases, and 5 bases lay outside the gene matches. Germline-derived CDR1 and CDR2 are LNHDA and SQIVND (reference sequence). The CDR3 extends over 15 amino acids. CDR3 protein: CASSTGTGGFYEQYF. CDR3 sequence (DNA): TGTGCCAGTAGTACAGGGACAGGGGGATTCTACGAGCAGTACTTC.